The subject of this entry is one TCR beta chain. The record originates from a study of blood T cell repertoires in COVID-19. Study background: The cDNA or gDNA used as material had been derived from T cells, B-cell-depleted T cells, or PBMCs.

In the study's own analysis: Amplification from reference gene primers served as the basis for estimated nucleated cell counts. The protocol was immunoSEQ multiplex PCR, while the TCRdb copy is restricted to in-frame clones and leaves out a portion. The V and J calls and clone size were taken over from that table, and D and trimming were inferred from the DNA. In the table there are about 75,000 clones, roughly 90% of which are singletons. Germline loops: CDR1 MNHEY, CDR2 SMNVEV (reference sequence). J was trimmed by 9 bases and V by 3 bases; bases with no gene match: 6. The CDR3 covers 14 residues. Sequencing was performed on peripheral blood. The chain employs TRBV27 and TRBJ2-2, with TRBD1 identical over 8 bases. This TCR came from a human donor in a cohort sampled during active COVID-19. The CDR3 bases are TGTGCCAGCAGTTTTGGGACAGGCGGTCGGGAGCTGTTTTTT. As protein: CASSFGTGGRELFF.